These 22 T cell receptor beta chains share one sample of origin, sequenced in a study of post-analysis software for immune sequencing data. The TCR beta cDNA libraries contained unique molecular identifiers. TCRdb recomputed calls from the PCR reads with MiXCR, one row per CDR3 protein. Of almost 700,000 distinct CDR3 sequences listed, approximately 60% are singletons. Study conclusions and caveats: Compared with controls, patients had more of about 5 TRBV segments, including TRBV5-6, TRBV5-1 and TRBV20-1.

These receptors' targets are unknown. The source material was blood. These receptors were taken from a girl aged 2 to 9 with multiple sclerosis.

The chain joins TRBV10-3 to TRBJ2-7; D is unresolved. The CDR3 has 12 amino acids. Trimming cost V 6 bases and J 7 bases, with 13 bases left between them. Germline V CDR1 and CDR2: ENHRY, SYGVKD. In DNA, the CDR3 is TGTGCCATCAGCCCCATCCTAGGGGAGCAGTACTTC. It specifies CAISPILGEQYF.

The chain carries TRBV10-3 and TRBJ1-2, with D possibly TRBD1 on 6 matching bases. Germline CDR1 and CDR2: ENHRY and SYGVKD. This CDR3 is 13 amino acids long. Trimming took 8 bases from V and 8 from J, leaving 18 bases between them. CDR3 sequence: CAIGGHGLPGYTF. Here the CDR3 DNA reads TGTGCCATCGGGGGACATGGGCTTCCGGGCTACACCTTC.

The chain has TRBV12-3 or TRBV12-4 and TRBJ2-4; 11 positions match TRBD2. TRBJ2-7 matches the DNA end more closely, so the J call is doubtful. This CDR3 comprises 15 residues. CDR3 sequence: CASISGTSGSYEQYF. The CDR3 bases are TGTGCCAGCATCTCCGGGACTAGCGGTTCCTACGAGCAGTACTTC.

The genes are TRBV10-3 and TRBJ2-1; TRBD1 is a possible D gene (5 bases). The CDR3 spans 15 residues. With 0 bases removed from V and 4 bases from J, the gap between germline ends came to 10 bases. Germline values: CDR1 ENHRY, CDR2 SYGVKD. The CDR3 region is CAISESDMAYNEQFF. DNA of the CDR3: TGTGCCATCAGTGAGTCGGACATGGCTTACAATGAGCAGTTCTTC.

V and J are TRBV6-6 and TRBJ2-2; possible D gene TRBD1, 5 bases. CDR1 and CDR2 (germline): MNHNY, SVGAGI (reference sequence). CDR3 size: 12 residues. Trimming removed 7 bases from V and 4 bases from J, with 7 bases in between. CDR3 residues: CASTDSTGELFF. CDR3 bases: TGTGCCAGCACCGACAGCACCGGGGAGCTGTTTTTT.

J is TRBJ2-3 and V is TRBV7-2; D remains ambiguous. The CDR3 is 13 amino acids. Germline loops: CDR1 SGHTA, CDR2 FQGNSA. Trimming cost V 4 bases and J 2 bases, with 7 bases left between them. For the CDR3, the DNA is TGTGCCAGCAGCTCCGCCGCCACAGATACGCAGTATTTT. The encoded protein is CASSSAATDTQYF.

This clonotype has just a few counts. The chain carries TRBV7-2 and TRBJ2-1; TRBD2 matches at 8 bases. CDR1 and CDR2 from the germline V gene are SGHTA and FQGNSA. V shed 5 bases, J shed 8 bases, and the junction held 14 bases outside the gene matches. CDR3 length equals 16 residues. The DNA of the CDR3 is TGTGCCAGCAGCACCGGGACTAGAGGGGCTTTGGATGAGCAGTTCTTC. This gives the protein CASSTGTRGALDEQFF.

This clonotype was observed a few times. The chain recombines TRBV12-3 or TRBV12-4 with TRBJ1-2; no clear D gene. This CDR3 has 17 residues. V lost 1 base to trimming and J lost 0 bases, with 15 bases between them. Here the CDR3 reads CASSLELSGRTNYGYTF. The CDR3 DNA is TGTGCCAGCAGTTTAGAATTGTCCGGACGAACTAACTATGGCTACACCTTC.

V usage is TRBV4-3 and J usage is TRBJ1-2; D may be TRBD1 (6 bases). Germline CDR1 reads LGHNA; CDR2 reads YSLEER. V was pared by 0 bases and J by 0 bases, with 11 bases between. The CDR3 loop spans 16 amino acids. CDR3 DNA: TGCGCCAGCAGCCAAGATAAGGACAGCCCTAACTATGGCTACACCTTC. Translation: CASSQDKDSPNYGYTF.

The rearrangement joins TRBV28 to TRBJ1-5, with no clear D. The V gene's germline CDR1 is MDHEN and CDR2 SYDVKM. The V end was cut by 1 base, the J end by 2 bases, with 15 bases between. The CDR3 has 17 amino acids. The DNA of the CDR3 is TGTGCCAGCAGTTTATTGAAAAGTGGGTCGGGCAATCAGCCCCAGCATTTT. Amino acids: CASSLLKSGSGNQPQHF.

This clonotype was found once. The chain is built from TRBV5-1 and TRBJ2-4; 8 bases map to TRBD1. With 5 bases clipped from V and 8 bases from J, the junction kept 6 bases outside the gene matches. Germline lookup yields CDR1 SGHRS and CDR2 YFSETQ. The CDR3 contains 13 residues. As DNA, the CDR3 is TGCGCCAGCAGAACGGACAGGGCGGACATTCAGTACTTC. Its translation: CASRTDRADIQYF.

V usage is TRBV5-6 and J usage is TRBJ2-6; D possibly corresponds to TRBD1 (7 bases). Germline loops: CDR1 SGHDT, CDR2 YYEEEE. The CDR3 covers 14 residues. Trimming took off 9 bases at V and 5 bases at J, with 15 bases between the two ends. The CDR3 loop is CAISQGGRANVLTF. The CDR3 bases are TGTGCCATTTCCCAGGGGGGAAGGGCCAACGTCCTGACTTTC.

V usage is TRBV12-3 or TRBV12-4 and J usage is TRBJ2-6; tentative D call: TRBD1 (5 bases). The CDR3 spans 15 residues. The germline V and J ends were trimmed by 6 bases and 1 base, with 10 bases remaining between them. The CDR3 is CASRPNRSGANVLTF. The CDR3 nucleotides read TGTGCCAGCAGGCCCAACAGGTCTGGGGCCAACGTCCTGACTTTC.

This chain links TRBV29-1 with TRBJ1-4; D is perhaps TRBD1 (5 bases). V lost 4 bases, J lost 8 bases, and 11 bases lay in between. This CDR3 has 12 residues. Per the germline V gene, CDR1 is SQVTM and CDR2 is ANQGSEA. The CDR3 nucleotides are TGCAGCGTTGGAGGGGAGGGCGAAAAACTGTTTTTT. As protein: CSVGGEGEKLFF.

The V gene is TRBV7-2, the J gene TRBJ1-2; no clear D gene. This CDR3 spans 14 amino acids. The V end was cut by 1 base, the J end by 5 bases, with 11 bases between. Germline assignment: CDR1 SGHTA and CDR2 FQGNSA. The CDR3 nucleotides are TGTGCCAGCAGCTTAGATGGATTGGGATATGGCTACACCTTC. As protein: CASSLDGLGYGYTF. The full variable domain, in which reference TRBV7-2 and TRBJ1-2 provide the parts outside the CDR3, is GAGVSQSPSNKVTEKGKDVELRCDPISGHTALYWYRQSLGQGLEFLIYFQGNSAPDKSGLPSDRFSAERTGGSVSTLTIQRTQQEDSAVYLCASSLDGLGYGYTFGSGTRLTVV.

CDR3 residues: CASSSDMRATDEQYF. DNA of the CDR3: TGTGCCAGCAGTTCTGACATGAGGGCAACGGATGAGCAGTACTTC. This chain joins TRBV12-3 or TRBV12-4 and TRBJ2-5; TRBD2 might be the D (5 bases). V was pared by 4 bases and J by 11 bases, with 23 bases between. This CDR3 has 15 amino acids.

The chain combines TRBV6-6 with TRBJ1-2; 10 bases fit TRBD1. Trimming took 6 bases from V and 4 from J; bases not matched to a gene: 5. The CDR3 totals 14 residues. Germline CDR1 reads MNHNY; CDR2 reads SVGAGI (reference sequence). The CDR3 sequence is CASSGQGEGYGYTF. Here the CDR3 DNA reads TGTGCCAGCAGCGGACAGGGGGAAGGCTATGGCTACACCTTC.

The CDR3 coding sequence is TGCAGTGCTTCCGGGACGGGTGTTAATCAGCCCCAGCATTTT. Its protein is CSASGTGVNQPQHF. The chain links TRBV20-1 to TRBJ1-5, with D possibly TRBD1 on 5 matching bases. Per germline, CDR1 DFQATT and CDR2 SNEGSKA (reference sequence). V was clipped by 5 bases and J by 4 bases, with 15 bases between them. The CDR3 runs 14 residues.

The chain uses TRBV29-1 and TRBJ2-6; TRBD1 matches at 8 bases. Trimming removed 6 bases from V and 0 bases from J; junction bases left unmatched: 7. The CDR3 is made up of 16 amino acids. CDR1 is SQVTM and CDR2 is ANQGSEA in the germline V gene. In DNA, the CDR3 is TGCAGCGTGGCCAATACAGGGGGCTCTGGGGCCAACGTCCTGACTTTC. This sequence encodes CSVANTGGSGANVLTF.

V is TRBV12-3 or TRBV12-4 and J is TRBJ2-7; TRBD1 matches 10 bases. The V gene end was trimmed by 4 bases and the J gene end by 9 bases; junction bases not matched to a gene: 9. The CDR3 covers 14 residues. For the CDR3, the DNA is TGTGCCAGCAGTTCCCCGGGACAGGGGACCGGGCAGTACTTC. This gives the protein CASSSPGQGTGQYF.

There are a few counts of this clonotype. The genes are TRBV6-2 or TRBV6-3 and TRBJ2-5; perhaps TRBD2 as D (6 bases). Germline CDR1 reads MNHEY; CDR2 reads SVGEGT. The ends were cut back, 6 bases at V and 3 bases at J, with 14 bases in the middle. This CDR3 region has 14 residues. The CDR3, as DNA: TGTGCCAGCAGAACTCCCCGGGGGAAAGAGACCCAGTACTTC. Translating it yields CASRTPRGKETQYF.

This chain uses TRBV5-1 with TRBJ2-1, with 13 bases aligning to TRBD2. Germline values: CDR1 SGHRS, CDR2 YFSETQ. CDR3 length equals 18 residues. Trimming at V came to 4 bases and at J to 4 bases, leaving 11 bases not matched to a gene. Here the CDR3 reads CASSPWTSGGLNYNEQFF. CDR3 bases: TGCGCCAGCAGCCCCTGGACTAGCGGGGGCCTCAATTACAATGAGCAGTTCTTC.